This T cell receptor beta chain was identified in a study of cytomegalovirus exposure and HLA in healthy donors. This CDR3 comprises 13 residues. Germline assignment: CDR1 MNHNS and CDR2 SASEGT. V gave up 6 bases and J gave up 9 bases; unmatched junction bases: 8. Use of 60 Vbeta and 13 Jbeta primers characterized the PCR. TCRdb's table, derived via immunoSEQ multiplex PCR, lists solely in-frame clones and lacks some. The data include about 130,000 clones; the top ten clones carry 2.5% to 3%. The receptor was isolated from a man aged 25-45 years in good health and CMV-seronegative. Sequencing input: PBMCs. The rearrangement joins TRBV6-1 to TRBJ2-7; 10 bases are shared with TRBD2. Here the CDR3 DNA reads TGTGCCAGCAGCCCTAAAGCGGGAGGGGGGCAGTACTTC. This encodes CASSPKAGGGQYF.